The 18 T cell receptor beta chains in this list originate from one sample, sequenced in a study of glioma-infiltrating T cells. TCR alpha and beta CDR3 regions were amplified from RNA using iRepertoire nested multiplex PCR. From the multiplex PCR reads, TCRdb called clonotypes with MiXCR, one entry per CDR3 protein. The sample lists around 140,000 distinct CDR3 sequences; about 39% were seen once. Sequencing was done on a sample of glioma tissue, nonneoplastic brain tissue, or PBMCs (not recorded which). The receptors come from a human donor with low-grade glioma or glioblastoma, undergoing nonglioma brain surgery, or in good health (not recorded which).

This chain links TRBV6-2 or TRBV6-3 with TRBJ2-7; D tentatively fits TRBD1 or TRBD2 (5 bases each). The V gene lost 6 bases and the J gene lost 8 bases, with 14 bases spanning the gap. Germline V lookup: CDR1 MNHEY, CDR2 SVGEGT. This CDR3 has 12 amino acids. The CDR3 here is CASSGTERKQYF. The CDR3 DNA reads TGTGCCAGCAGCGGGACGGAACGGAAGCAGTACTTC.

Only a few counts were recorded for this clonotype. CDR3: CAISESGTYNEQFF. The CDR3 DNA sequence: TGTGCCATCAGTGAGTCAGGGACCTACAATGAGCAGTTCTTC. This rearrangement joins TRBV10-3 to TRBJ2-1; D gene unclear. Per the germline V gene, CDR1 is ENHRY and CDR2 is SYGVKD. The CDR3 runs to 14 residues. Trimming removed 0 bases at V and 2 bases at J, with 5 bases between.

Ten or more counts support this clonotype. V and J are TRBV28 and TRBJ2-1; D remains ambiguous. Deletions cut 3 bases from V and 9 bases from J, with 6 bases between. This CDR3 comprises 11 residues. Germline V gene data show CDR1 as MDHEN and CDR2 as SYDVKM. CDR3 loop: CASSFRVEQFF. The CDR3 coding sequence is TGTGCCAGCAGTTTTAGGGTTGAGCAGTTCTTC. Full variable domain (outside the CDR3, taken from reference TRBV28 and TRBJ2-1): DVKVTQSSRYLVKRTGEKVFLECVQDMDHENMFWYRQDPGLGLRLIYFSYDVKMKEKGDIPEGYSVSREKKERFSLILESASTNQTSMYLCASSFRVEQFFGPGTRLTVL.

The chain links TRBV6-2 or TRBV6-3 to TRBJ1-1, with TRBD1 matching 12 bases. V lost 2 bases, J lost 9 bases, and 4 bases stayed unmatched. The CDR3 sequence is 14 residues long. Germline-derived CDR1 and CDR2 are MNHEY and SVGEGT. The CDR3 region has the DNA TGTGCCAGCAGTTACGGTGGGACAGGGGGCAAAGCTTTCTTT. It specifies CASSYGGTGGKAFF.

J is TRBJ2-5 and V is TRBV2; TRBD1 might be the D (5 bases). With 6 bases removed from V and 5 bases from J, the gap between germline ends came to 10 bases. CDR3 length equals 12 residues. CDR1 and CDR2 from the germline V gene are SNHLY and FYNNEI. CDR3: CASSRQSETQYF. The CDR3 region has the DNA TGTGCCAGCAGCCGACAGAGTGAGACCCAGTACTTC.

This chain links TRBV6-1 with TRBJ2-7, with 8 nucleotides matching TRBD1. This CDR3 has 15 amino acids. Germline loops: CDR1 MNHNS, CDR2 SASEGT. Trimming took 5 bases from V and 2 from J; bases not matched to a gene: 8. DNA for the CDR3: TGTGCCAGCAGTCGGCCGGGACAGGAGACCTACGAGCAGTACTTC. It yields the protein CASSRPGQETYEQYF.

The chain uses TRBV6-6 and TRBJ2-1; TRBD2 agrees at 7 bases. The CDR3 consists of 16 residues. From germline, CDR1 is MNHNY and CDR2 SVGAGI (reference sequence). Losses at the gene ends were 2 bases for V and 4 bases for J; bases not matched to a gene: 8. The CDR3, as DNA: TGTGCCAGCAGTTACGAGGTTTCGGGGGGTTACAATGAGCAGTTCTTC. Its translation: CASSYEVSGGYNEQFF.

The chain uses TRBV6-5 and TRBJ1-6; TRBD1 aligns across 10 bases. This CDR3 has 19 residues. J lost 0 bases, V lost 2 bases, and 7 bases had no gene match. The germline V gene has CDR1 MNHEY and CDR2 SVGAGI. CDR3 coding DNA: TGTGCCAGCAGTTACAAGACAGGGGGCCTGAGCTCCTATAATTCACCCCTCCACTTT. As protein: CASSYKTGGLSSYNSPLHF.

This rearrangement joins TRBV28 to TRBJ2-5, with D possibly called TRBD1 or TRBD2 (5 bases each). This CDR3 is built from 13 residues. V was cut by 6 bases and J by 3 bases, with 11 bases left in between. The germline gives CDR1 MDHEN, CDR2 SYDVKM. CDR3 residues: CASRGQGEETQYF. The CDR3 region has the DNA TGTGCCAGCAGGGGGCAGGGAGAAGAGACCCAGTACTTC. Combining the CDR3 with reference TRBV28 and TRBJ2-5 gives the whole variable domain DVKVTQSSRYLVKRTGEKVFLECVQDMDHENMFWYRQDPGLGLRLIYFSYDVKMKEKGDIPEGYSVSREKKERFSLILESASTNQTSMYLCASRGQGEETQYFGPGTRLLVL.

The V gene is TRBV6-1, the J gene TRBJ1-2; TRBD1 matches 9 bases. The junction had 6 bases not matched to a gene; V was cut back by 5 bases and J by 8 bases. Germline V CDR1 and CDR2: MNHNS, SASEGT. There are 13 residues in the CDR3. This CDR3 reads CASSTTGGYGYTF. As DNA, the CDR3 is TGTGCCAGCAGTACGACAGGGGGGTACGGCTACACCTTC.

V is TRBV6-5 and J is TRBJ1-2; 9 bases align to TRBD1. Unmatched junction bases numbered 9, after V lost 10 bases and J lost 3 bases. The germline gives CDR1 MNHEY, CDR2 SVGAGI. The CDR3 is made up of 14 amino acids. In nucleotides, the CDR3 is TGTGCCATCAGGGGGACAGGGAGAGACTATGGCTACACCTTC. Amino acid sequence: CAIRGTGRDYGYTF.

This clonotype was found many times. The J gene is TRBJ1-2, the V gene TRBV6-1; a possible D gene is TRBD1 (5 bases). The CDR3 loop spans 11 amino acids. V was trimmed by 6 bases and J by 6 bases, leaving 8 bases between them. Germline V gene sequence: CDR1 MNHNS, CDR2 SASEGT. In nucleotides, the CDR3 is TGTGCCAGCAGACCCAGGGATGGCTACACCTTC. It encodes CASRPRDGYTF.

The sample holds many counts of this clonotype. The chain carries TRBV6-1 and TRBJ2-3; D is perhaps TRBD2 (5 bases). Between the trimmed V and J ends, which lost 6 bases and 1 base, there was a span of 11 bases. The CDR3 has 14 amino acids. CDR1 MNHNS and CDR2 SASEGT come from the germline V gene. The CDR3 nucleotides read TGTGCCAGCAGAAAAGCGGACGGCACAGATACGCAGTATTTT. Translating it yields CASRKADGTDTQYF.

The chain uses TRBV19 and TRBJ2-7; D gene ambiguous. Trimming cost V 3 bases and J 1 base, with 13 bases left between them. The CDR3 consists of 15 residues. CDR1 is LNHDA and CDR2 is SQIVND in the germline V gene (reference sequence). This CDR3 is CASSIVPASSYEQYF. The DNA of the CDR3 is TGTGCCAGTAGTATCGTACCAGCTAGTTCCTACGAGCAGTACTTC.

A few counts support this clonotype. The chain carries TRBV4-1 and TRBJ2-1, with D maybe TRBD2 (5 bases). V lost 4 bases and J lost 5, with 9 bases in between. CDR1 is MGHRA, CDR2 YSYEKL, per germline. CDR3 length: 13 residues. The CDR3 loop is CASSRTPDNEQFF. CDR3 bases: TGCGCCAGCAGCCGGACTCCAGACAATGAGCAGTTCTTC.

A few counts support this clonotype. The V and J genes are TRBV20-1 and TRBJ2-7; D gene ambiguous. The ends were cut back, 3 bases at V and 6 bases at J, with 6 bases in the middle. Germline CDR1 DFQATT, CDR2 SNEGSKA (reference sequence). The CDR3 is made up of 10 amino acids. CDR3 protein: CSASYGEQYF. CDR3 DNA: TGCAGTGCTAGTTACGGCGAGCAGTACTTC.

Many counts were recorded for this clonotype. The CDR3 nucleotides read TGTGCCAGCAGTAATGATGTCCTTACAGATACGCAGTATTTT. Translating gives CASSNDVLTDTQYF. The chain is built from TRBV27 and TRBJ2-3; D not resolved. Germline CDR1 is MNHEY and CDR2 is SMNVEV (reference sequence). Trimming removed 5 bases at V and 3 bases at J, with 12 bases between. The CDR3 is made up of 14 amino acids.

This clonotype was picked up a small number of times. The gene calls are TRBV19 and TRBJ1-6; D ambiguous. The CDR3 contains 13 residues. The V gene's germline CDR1 is LNHDA and CDR2 SQIVND (reference sequence). V was clipped by 6 bases and J by 8 bases, with 11 bases between them. CDR3 nucleotides: TGTGCCAGTAGACTGACAACCCATTCACCCCTCCACTTT. Translation gives CASRLTTHSPLHF.